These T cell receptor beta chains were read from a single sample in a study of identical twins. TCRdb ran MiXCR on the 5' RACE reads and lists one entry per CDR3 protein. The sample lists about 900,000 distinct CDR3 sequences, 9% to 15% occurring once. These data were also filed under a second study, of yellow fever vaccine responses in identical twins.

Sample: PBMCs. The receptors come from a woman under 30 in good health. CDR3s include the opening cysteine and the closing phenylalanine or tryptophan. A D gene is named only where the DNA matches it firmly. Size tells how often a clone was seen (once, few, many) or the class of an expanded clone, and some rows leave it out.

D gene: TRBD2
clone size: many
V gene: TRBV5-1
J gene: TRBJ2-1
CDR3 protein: CASRASGVYNEQFF
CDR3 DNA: TGCGCCAGTCGTGCTAGCGGGGTCTACAATGAGCAGTTCTTC

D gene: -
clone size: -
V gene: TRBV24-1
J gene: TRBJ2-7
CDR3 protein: CATSDGADLRAEQYF
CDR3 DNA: TGTGCCACCAGTGATGGGGCCGACCTACGCGCCGAGCAGTACTTC

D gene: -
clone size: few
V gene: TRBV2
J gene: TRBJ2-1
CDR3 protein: CASRTGEQFF
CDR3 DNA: TGTGCCAGCAGAACAGGGGAGCAGTTCTTC

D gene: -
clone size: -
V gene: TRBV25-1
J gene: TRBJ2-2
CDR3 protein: CASSESLGNTGELFF
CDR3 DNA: TGTGCCAGCAGTGAATCTTTAGGGAACACCGGGGAGCTGTTTTTT

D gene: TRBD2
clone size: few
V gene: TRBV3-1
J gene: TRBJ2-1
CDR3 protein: CASSQPGLAGKQFF
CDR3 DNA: TGTGCCAGCAGCCAACCGGGACTAGCGGGAAAGCAGTTCTTC

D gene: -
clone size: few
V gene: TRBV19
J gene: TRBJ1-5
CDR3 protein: CASIPFAGNQPQHF
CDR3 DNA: TGTGCCAGTATCCCGTTTGCGGGAAATCAGCCCCAGCATTTT

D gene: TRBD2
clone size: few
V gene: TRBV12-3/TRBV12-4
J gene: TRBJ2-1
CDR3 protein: CASSWAGGGNYNEQFF
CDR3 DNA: TGTGCCAGCAGTTGGGCTGGCGGGGGTAACTACAATGAGCAGTTCTTC

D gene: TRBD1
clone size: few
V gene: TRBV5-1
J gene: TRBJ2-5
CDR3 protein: CASSLFGTGAQETQYF
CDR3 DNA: TGCGCCAGCAGCTTGTTTGGGACAGGGGCACAAGAGACCCAGTACTTC

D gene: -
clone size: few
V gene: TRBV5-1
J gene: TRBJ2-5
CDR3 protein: CASSPVVQGQETQYF
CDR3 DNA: TGCGCCAGCAGCCCCGTGGTCCAGGGGCAAGAGACCCAGTACTTC

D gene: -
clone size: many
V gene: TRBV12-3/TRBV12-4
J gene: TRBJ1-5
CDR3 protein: CASSLWGGEPQHF
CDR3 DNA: TGTGCCAGCAGTTTATGGGGCGGGGAGCCCCAGCATTTT